The 8 T cell receptor beta chains in this list originate from one sample, sequenced in a study of blood T cell repertoires in COVID-19. Assay used: immunoSEQ multiplex PCR; TCRdb lists only in-frame clones, some missing. Here the sample spans around 130,000 clones, about 80% being singletons. The source material was PBMCs or T cells enriched from blood (not recorded which). These receptors all come from a man aged 35-49 years with acute COVID-19.

The V gene is TRBV19, the J gene TRBJ2-7, with D possibly being TRBD2 (6 bases). CDR3 length: 14 residues. Germline loops: CDR1 LNHDA, CDR2 SQIVND (reference sequence). The ends were cut back, 6 bases at V and 0 bases at J, with 12 bases in the middle. The CDR3 DNA reads TGTGCCAGTAGGGGGGGTCAGAACTCCTACGAGCAGTACTTC. This gives the protein CASRGGQNSYEQYF.

The chain joins TRBV27 to TRBJ1-1; 8 bases map to TRBD1. The ends lost 2 bases at V and 0 bases at J; junction bases unmatched: 5. The germline V gene has CDR1 MNHEY and CDR2 SMNVEV (reference sequence). CDR3 size: 16 residues. CDR3 DNA sequence: TGTGCCAGCAGTTTAGGACAGGGAATTATGAACACTGAAGCTTTCTTT. Its translation: CASSLGQGIMNTEAFF.

The gene calls are TRBV7-3 and TRBJ2-2; possibly TRBD2 for D (7 bases). Trimming shortened V by 0 bases and J by 0 bases, and 14 bases separated the two germline ends. This CDR3 comprises 18 residues. Per germline, CDR1 SGHTA and CDR2 FQGTGA. The CDR3 bases are TGTGCCAGCAGCTTAACGGTCGGGGGGCCACCGAACACCGGGGAGCTGTTTTTT. Protein product: CASSLTVGGPPNTGELFF.

This rearrangement joins TRBV5-1 to TRBJ2-1; TRBD2 is a possible D gene (6 bases). The V and J ends lost 4 bases and 1 base respectively, with 9 bases between them. Germline values: CDR1 SGHRS, CDR2 YFSETQ. The CDR3 sequence is 14 residues long. This chain's CDR3 is CASSASGSYNEQFF. The CDR3 DNA is TGCGCCAGCAGCGCAAGCGGGTCCTACAATGAGCAGTTCTTC.

The CDR3 sequence is CASSHKAREDTEAFF. The CDR3 DNA is TGCGCCAGCAGCCATAAGGCCAGGGAGGACACTGAAGCTTTCTTT. J is TRBJ1-1 and V is TRBV4-1; tentative D call: TRBD1 (5 bases). The CDR3 spans 15 residues. Germline V gene sequence: CDR1 MGHRA, CDR2 YSYEKL. Trimming left V 3 bases short and J 3 bases short, with 14 bases between.

This clone showed up just a few times. The chain links TRBV11-3 to TRBJ2-1, with D possibly matching TRBD1 (6 bases). Trimming took 5 bases from V and 4 from J, leaving 12 bases between them. The CDR3 has 14 amino acids. Germline values: CDR1 SGHNT, CDR2 YENEEA. CDR3 residues: CASSPAQGYNEQFF. Written as DNA, the CDR3 is TGTGCCAGCAGCCCAGCACAGGGATACAATGAGCAGTTCTTC.

The chain combines TRBV12-3 or TRBV12-4 with TRBJ2-5, with D possibly matching TRBD2 (5 bases). The length of the CDR3 is 13 residues. V lost 7 bases, J lost 10 bases, and 19 bases lay in between. This CDR3 is CASTPRGPEDQYF. The DNA for the CDR3 is TGTGCCAGCACCCCCCGGGGTCCGGAGGACCAGTACTTC.

V gene TRBV11-2 combines with J gene TRBJ2-1; TRBD2 matches 7 bases. The germline V gene has CDR1 SGHAT and CDR2 FQNNGV. The CDR3 length is 15 residues. V gave up 3 bases and J gave up 8 bases; unmatched junction bases: 10. The CDR3 bases are TGTGCCAGCAGCTTGGTGGCGGGAGTTACGGATGAGCAGTTCTTC. Translating it yields CASSLVAGVTDEQFF.